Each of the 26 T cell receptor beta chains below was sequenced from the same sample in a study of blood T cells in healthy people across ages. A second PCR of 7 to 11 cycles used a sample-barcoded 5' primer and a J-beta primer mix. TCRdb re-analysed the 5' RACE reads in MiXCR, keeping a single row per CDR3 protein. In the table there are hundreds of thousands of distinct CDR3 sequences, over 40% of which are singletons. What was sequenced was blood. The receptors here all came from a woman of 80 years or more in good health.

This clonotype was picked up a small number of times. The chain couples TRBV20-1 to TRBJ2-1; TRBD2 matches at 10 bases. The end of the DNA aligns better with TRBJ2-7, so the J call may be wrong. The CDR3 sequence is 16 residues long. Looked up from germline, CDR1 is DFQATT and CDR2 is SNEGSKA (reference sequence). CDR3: CSARDPSGGAPNEQYF. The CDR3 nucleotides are TGCAGTGCTAGGGACCCCAGCGGGGGGGCGCCCAATGAGCAGTACTTC.

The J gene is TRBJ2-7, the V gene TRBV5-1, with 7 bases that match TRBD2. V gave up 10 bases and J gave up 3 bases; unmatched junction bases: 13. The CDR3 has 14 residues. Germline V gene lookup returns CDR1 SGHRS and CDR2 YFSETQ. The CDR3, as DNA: TGCGCCGGCTCCTCCGGCGGGAGTAGCTACGAGCAGTACTTC. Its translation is CAGSSGGSSYEQYF.

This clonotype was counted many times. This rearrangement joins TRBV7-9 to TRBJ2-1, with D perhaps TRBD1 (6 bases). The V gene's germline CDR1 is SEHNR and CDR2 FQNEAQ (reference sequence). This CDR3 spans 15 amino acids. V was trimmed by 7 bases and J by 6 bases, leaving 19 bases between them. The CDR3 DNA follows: TGTGCCAGCACCTCGGAGGCAGGGGTAATCAATGAGCAGTTCTTC. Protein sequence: CASTSEAGVINEQFF.

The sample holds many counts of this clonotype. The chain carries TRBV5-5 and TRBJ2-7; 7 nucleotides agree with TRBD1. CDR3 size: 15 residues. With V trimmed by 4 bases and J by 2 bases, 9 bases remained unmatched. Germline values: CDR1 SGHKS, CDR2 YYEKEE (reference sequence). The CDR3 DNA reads TGTGCCAGCAGCCTATACGACAGGGCCACCTACGAGCAGTACTTC. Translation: CASSLYDRATYEQYF.

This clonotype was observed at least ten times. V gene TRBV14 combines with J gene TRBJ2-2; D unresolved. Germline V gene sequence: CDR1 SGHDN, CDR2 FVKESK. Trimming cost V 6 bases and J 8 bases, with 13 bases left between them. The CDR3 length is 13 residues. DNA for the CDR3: TGTGCCAGCAGGGAAGACTTTGAGGGGGAGCTGTTTTTT. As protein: CASREDFEGELFF. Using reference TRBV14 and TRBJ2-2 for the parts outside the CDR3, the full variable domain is EAGVTQFPSHSVIEKGQTVTLRCDPISGHDNLYWYRRVMGKEIKFLLHFVKESKQDESGMPNNRFLAERTGGTYSTLKVQPAELEDSGVYFCASREDFEGELFFGEGSRLTVL.

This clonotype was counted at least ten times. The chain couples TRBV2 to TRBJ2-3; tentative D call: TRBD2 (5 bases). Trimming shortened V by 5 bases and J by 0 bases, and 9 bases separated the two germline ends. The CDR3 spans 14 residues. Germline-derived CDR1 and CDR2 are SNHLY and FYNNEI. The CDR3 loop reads CASSLLVSTDTQYF. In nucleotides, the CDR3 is TGTGCCAGCAGTCTACTAGTAAGCACAGATACGCAGTATTTT.

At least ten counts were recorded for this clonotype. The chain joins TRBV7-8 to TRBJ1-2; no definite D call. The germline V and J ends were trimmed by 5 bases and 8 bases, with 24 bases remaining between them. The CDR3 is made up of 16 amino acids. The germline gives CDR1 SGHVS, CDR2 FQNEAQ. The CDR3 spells CASSPREGHRSLGYTF. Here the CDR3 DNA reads TGTGCCAGCAGCCCTCGCGAGGGCCATAGGTCATTAGGCTACACCTTC.

CDR3 coding DNA: TGTGCCAGCAGCCTCTCTAGCGGGAATTACAATGAGCAGTTCTTC. This codes for CASSLSSGNYNEQFF. This chain links TRBV9 with TRBJ2-1; 9 positions agree with TRBD2. CDR1 and CDR2 from the germline V gene are SGDLS and YYNGEE. The CDR3 runs to 15 residues. V gave up 4 bases and J gave up 4 bases; unmatched junction bases: 6. Full variable domain (missing parts from reference TRBV9 and TRBJ2-1): DSGVTQTPKHLITATGQRVTLRCSPRSGDLSVYWYQQSLDQGLQFLIQYYNGEERAKGNILERFSAQQFPDLHSELNLSSLELGDSALYFCASSLSSGNYNEQFFGPGTRLTVL.

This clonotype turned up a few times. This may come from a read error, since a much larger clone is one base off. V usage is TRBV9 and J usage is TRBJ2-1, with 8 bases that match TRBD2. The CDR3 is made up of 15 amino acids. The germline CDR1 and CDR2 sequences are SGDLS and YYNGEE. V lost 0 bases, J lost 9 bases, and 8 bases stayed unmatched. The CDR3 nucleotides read TGTGCCAGCAGCGTAGCCCGAGCGGGGGCGGGTGAGCAGTTCTTC. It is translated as CASSVARAGAGEQFF.

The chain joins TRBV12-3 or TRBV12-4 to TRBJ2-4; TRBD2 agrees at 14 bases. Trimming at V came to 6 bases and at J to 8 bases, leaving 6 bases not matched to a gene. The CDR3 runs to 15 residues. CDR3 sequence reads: CASRRLAGGEDIQYF. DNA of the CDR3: TGTGCCAGCAGACGACTAGCGGGAGGGGAGGACATTCAGTACTTC.

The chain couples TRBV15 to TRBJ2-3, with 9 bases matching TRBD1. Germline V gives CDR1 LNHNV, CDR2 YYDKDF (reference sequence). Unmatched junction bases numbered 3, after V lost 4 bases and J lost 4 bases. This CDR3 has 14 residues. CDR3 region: CATSTGQGSDTQYF. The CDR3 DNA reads TGTGCCACCAGCACGGGACAGGGCTCAGATACGCAGTATTTT.

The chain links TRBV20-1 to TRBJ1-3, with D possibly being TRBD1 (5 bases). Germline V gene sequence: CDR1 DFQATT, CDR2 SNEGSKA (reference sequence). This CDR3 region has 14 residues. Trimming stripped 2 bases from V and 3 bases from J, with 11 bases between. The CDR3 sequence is CSARRGEIGNTIYF. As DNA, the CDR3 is TGCAGTGCTAGAAGGGGAGAAATTGGAAACACCATATATTTT.

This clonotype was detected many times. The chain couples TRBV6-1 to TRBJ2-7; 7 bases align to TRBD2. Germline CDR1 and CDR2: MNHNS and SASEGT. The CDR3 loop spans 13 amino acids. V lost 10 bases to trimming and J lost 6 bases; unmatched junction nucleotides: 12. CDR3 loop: CAILIQAGLEQYF. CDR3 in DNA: TGTGCCATCCTCATACAAGCGGGACTCGAGCAGTACTTC.

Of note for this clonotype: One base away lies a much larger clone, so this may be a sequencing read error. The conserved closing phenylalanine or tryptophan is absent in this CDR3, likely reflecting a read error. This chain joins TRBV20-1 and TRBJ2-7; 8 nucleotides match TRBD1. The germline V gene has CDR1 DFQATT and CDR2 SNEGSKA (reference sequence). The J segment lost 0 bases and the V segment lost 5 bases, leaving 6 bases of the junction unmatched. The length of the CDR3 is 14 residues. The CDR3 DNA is TGCAGTGCTCGGGACAGGAGGAGCTCCTACGAGCAGTACATC. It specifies CSARDRRSSYEQYI.

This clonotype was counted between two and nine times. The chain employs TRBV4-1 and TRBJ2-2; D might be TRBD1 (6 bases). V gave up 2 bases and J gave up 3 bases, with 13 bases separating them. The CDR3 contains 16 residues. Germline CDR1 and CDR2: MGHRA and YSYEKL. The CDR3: CASSQNPGADTGELFF. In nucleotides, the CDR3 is TGCGCCAGCAGCCAAAACCCAGGGGCGGACACCGGGGAGCTGTTTTTT.

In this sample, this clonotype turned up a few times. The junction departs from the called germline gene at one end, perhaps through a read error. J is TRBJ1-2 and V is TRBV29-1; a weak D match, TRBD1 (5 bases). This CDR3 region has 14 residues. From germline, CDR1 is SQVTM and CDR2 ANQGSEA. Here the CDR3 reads CSVKEPVRGDGYTF. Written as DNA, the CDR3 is TGCAGCGTTAAAGAGCCGGTCCGGGGGGATGGCTACACCTTC.

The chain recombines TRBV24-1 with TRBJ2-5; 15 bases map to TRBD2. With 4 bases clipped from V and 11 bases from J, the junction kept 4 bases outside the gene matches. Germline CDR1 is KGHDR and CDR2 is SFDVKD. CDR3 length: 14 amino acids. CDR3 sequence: CATSEGLAGGKQYF. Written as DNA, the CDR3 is TGTGCCACCAGTGAGGGACTAGCGGGGGGAAAGCAGTACTTC.

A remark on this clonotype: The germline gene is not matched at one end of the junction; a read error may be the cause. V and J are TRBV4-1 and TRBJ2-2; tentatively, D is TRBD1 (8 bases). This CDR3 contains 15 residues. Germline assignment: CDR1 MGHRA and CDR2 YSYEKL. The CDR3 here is CASSNRTGRAGEPFF. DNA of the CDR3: TGCGCCAGCAGCAACAGGACAGGGAGGGCCGGGGAGCCGTTTTTT.

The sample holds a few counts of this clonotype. In nucleotides, the CDR3 is TGCAGTGCTACCGGGACAGGGGGGGTTAGCAATCAGCCCCAGCATTTT. It yields the protein CSATGTGGVSNQPQHF. The chain uses TRBV20-1 and TRBJ1-5; 11 bases align to TRBD1. The CDR3 sequence is 16 residues long. V shed 4 bases and J 0 bases; nucleotides not matched to a gene: 5. The germline V gene has CDR1 DFQATT and CDR2 SNEGSKA (reference sequence).

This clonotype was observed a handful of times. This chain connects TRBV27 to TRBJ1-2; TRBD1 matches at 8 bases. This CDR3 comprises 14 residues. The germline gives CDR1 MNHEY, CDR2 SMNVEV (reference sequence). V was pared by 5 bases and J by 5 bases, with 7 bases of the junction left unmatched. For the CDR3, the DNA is TGTGCCAGCAGTCCGCAGGACAGGGTTTATGGCTACACCTTC. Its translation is CASSPQDRVYGYTF.

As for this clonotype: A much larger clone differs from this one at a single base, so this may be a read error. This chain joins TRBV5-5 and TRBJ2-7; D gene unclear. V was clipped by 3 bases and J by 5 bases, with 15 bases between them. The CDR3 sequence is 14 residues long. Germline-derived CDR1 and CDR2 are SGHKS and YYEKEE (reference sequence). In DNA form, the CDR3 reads TGTGCCAGCAGCTCTTCTCAGTCGTCCGACGAGCAGTACTTC. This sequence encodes CASSSSQSSDEQYF.

The CDR3 nucleotides read TGTGCCAGCAGTTACGGGAGCAATCAGCCCCAGCATTTT. This encodes CASSYGSNQPQHF. The chain employs TRBV6-6 and TRBJ1-5; D remains ambiguous. From germline, CDR1 is MNHNY and CDR2 SVGAGI (reference sequence). The CDR3 is 13 residues long. Between the trimmed V and J ends, which lost 2 bases and 1 base, there was a span of 3 bases.

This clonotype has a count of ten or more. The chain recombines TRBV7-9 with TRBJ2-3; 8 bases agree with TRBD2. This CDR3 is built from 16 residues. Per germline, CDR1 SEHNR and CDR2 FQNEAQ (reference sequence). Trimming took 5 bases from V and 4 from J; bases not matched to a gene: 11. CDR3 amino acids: CASSGGGLVRPDTQYF. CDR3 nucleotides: TGTGCCAGCAGCGGGGGGGGACTAGTGAGACCAGATACGCAGTATTTT.

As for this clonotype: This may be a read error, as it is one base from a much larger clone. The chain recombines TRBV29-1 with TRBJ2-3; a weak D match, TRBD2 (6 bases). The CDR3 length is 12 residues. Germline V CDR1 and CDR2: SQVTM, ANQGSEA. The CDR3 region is CSGGGTTETQYF. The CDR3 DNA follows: TGCAGCGGGGGAGGCACGACAGAGACGCAGTATTTT.

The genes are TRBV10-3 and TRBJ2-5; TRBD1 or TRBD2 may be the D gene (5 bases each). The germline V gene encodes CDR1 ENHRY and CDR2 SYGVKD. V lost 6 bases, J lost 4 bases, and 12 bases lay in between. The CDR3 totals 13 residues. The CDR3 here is CAISQSGGETQYF. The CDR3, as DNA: TGTGCCATCAGCCAATCTGGGGGAGAGACCCAGTACTTC.

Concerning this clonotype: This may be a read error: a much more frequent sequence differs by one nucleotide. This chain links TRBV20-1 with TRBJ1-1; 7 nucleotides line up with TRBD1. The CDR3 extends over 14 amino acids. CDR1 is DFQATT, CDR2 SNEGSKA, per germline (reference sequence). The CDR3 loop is CGARFDRVNTEAFF. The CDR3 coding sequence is TGCGGTGCTAGATTTGACAGGGTGAACACTGAAGCTTTCTTT.